These 4 T cell receptor beta chains originate from one sample sequenced in a study of blood T cells in healthy people across ages. Then a second PCR, running roughly 7 to 11 cycles, was carried out with a sample-barcoded 5' primer and a J-beta primer mix. Via MiXCR, TCRdb re-called the 5' RACE reads, giving one row per CDR3 protein. Among approximately 900,000 distinct CDR3 sequences listed, about 48% were seen once. The specimen was blood. The source of these receptors is a man aged 30 to 39 in good health.

A few counts support this clonotype. This sequence joins TRBV7-2 and TRBJ2-7, with D perhaps matching TRBD2 (6 bases). CDR1 is SGHTA and CDR2 is FQGNSA in the germline V gene. The CDR3 contains 14 residues. V dropped 6 bases and J dropped 0 bases, with 12 bases sitting between them. The CDR3 reads CASREGGSSYEQYF. The CDR3 DNA is TGTGCCAGCAGGGAGGGCGGTAGCTCCTACGAGCAGTACTTC.

This clonotype has just a few counts. V usage is TRBV20-1 and J usage is TRBJ2-1; the D gene could be TRBD1 or TRBD2 (5 bases each). Trimming stripped 0 bases from V and 13 bases from J, with 19 bases between. In germline, CDR1 is DFQATT, CDR2 SNEGSKA (reference sequence). CDR3 size: 14 residues. The CDR3 bases are TGCAGTGCTAGAGATGGGGGACCGCGTTTACCCCAGTTCTTC. It yields the protein CSARDGGPRLPQFF.

This clonotype was detected only once. The chain carries TRBV30 and TRBJ1-1; D is ambiguous. This CDR3 spans 14 amino acids. V dropped 3 bases and J dropped 1 base, with 12 bases sitting between them. The germline CDR1 and CDR2 sequences are GTSNPN and SVGIG (reference sequence). For the CDR3, the DNA is TGTGCCTGGAGCCGGGGTCCGGGGAACACTGAAGCTTTCTTT. Its protein product is CAWSRGPGNTEAFF.

This clonotype was seen more than once but under ten times. The chain employs TRBV27 and TRBJ2-4; no clear D. The end of the DNA is better explained by TRBJ2-7, so the J call may be wrong. Germline loops: CDR1 MNHEY, CDR2 SMNVEV (reference sequence). This CDR3 comprises 13 residues. CDR3 DNA: TGTGCCAGCAGTTTAAGAGTGGCAGACGAGCAGTACTTC. Protein product: CASSLRVADEQYF.